This T cell receptor beta chain was documented in a study of molecular identifiers for immune sequencing clone quantification. Points from the study as a whole: In naive cells, clones above 20 RNA copies held under 1% of molecules, whereas in effector cells they held over 97%.

Previously described methods and listed TCR primers were employed for the bulk TCR libraries. TCRdb itself ran the PCR reads through MiXCR, one entry per CDR3 protein. This sample has 85,000 to 130,000 distinct CDR3 sequences; around a third occur once, and the top ten carry around 3.9%. CDR3 size: 14 residues. V was pared by 5 bases and J by 3 bases, with 12 bases between. CDR1 is SGHAT, CDR2 FQNNGV, per germline. About this clonotype itself: Its specificity is unknown. Possible read error: a much larger clone is one base away.

The chain couples TRBV11-2 to TRBJ2-3; D is unresolved. The sample was naive CD8+ T cells from blood, with Jurkat cell RNA spiked in. Indicated subset: FACS-sorted CD8+CD4-CCR7+CD45RA+ naive T cells. The sequence derives from a human donor in good health. Some libraries in this study had Jurkat cell RNA spiked in. CDR3 in amino acids: CASSVGRNTDTQYF. The CDR3 DNA is TGTGCCAGCAGCGTGGGCAGGAATACAGATACGCAGTATTTT.